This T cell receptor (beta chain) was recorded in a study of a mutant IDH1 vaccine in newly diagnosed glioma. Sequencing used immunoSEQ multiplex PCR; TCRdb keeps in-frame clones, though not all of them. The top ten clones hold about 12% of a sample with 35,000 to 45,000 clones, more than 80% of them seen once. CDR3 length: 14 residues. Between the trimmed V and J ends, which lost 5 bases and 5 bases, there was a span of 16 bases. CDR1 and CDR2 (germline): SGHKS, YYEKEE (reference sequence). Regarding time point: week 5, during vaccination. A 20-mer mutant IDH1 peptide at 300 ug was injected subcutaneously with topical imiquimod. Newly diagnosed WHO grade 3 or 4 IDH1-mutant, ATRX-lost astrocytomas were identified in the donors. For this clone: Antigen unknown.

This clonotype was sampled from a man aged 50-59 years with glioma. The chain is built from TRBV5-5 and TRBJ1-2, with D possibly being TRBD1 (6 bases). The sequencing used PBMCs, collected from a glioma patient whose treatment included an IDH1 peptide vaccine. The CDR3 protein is CASRILQGYYGYTF. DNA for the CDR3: TGTGCCAGCAGGATCCTACAGGGTTATTATGGCTACACCTTC.